This T cell receptor (beta chain) was captured by sequencing in a study of T cells in Graves' hyperthyroidism and ophthalmopathy. On the study more broadly: Blood from the periphery was taken at initial diagnosis, before any treatment.

Researchers amplified the TCR beta CDR3 regions from RNA transcripts. A first-round RT-PCR of the TCR CDR3 used the HTBI primer set. TCRdb re-called the multiplex PCR reads through MiXCR, storing one row per CDR3 protein. The table lists almost 600,000 distinct CDR3 sequences, more than 11% of them singletons, with more than 5% in the top ten. Exclusion followed for patients with uncontrolled infection, other autoimmune disease, pregnancy or lactation. The blood sample predates any ophthalmopathy symptoms, coming from first hyperthyroidism diagnosis. PBMCs were collected from an approximately 10 ml volume of fresh peripheral blood. V lost 10 bases and J lost 5, with 21 bases in between. The length of the CDR3 is 15 residues. Germline V CDR1 and CDR2: SEHNR, FQNEAQ (reference sequence).

The material sequenced was blood. J is TRBJ2-1 and V is TRBV7-9, with D unresolved. The clonotype was recovered from a woman between 25 and 40 years old with Graves' hyperthyroidism that later progressed to Graves' ophthalmopathy. CDR3 coding DNA: TGTGCCATCCTCCGTAGGGCACTCGACCACAATGAGCAGTTCTTC. Its translation is CAILRRALDHNEQFF.